Below, 22 T cell receptor beta chains from the same sample are listed, as sequenced in a study of CD8 T cells in Susac syndrome. It was with random hexamers that roughly 0.45 to 1 ug RNA was reverse transcribed. TCRdb itself ran the immunoSEQ multiplex PCR reads through MiXCR, one entry per CDR3 protein. The table shows 240,000 or so distinct CDR3 sequences, with 90% to 96% occurring only once. Sequenced: CD4+ T cells from PBMCs. The receptors derive from a human donor with Susac syndrome.

The J gene is TRBJ1-1, the V gene TRBV3-1, with D tentatively TRBD1 (5 bases). The CDR3 is 13 residues long. The V and J ends lost 3 bases and 9 bases respectively, with 14 bases between them. The germline gives CDR1 LGHDT, CDR2 YNNKEL (reference sequence). The CDR3 coding sequence is TGTGCCAGCAGCCAGGGGGACCCGGGAAAAGCTTTCTTT. Protein product: CASSQGDPGKAFF.

The rearrangement uses TRBV2 and TRBJ2-5; D is unclear. CDR3 length: 10 residues. With 8 bases removed from V and 5 bases from J, the gap between germline ends came to 6 bases. The germline gives CDR1 SNHLY, CDR2 FYNNEI. CDR3 DNA sequence: TGTGCCAGCGTCTTTGAGACCCAGTACTTC. This codes for CASVFETQYF.

This chain joins TRBV7-3 and TRBJ2-4; D is ambiguous. V lost 5 bases and J 2 bases, leaving 16 bases between the germline ends. The CDR3 covers 16 residues. Germline-derived CDR1 and CDR2 are SGHTA and FQGTGA. CDR3 in DNA: TGTGCCAGCAGCAGTAGGCCGTTTCAGTCCAAAAACATTCAGTACTTC. Protein sequence: CASSSRPFQSKNIQYF.

V gene TRBV30 combines with J gene TRBJ1-3, with D unclear. V lost 2 bases to trimming and J lost 3 bases, with 11 bases between them. Germline lookup yields CDR1 GTSNPN and CDR2 SVGIG (reference sequence). This CDR3 contains 14 residues. The CDR3: CAWSLAAGGNTIYF. The CDR3 DNA reads TGTGCCTGGAGTTTGGCCGCCGGTGGAAACACCATATATTTT.

This clonotype showed up just once. This chain joins TRBV28 and TRBJ2-3; 9 bases line up with TRBD2. The CDR3 is 16 amino acids. V lost 7 bases and J lost 2; bases outside the gene matches: 10. The germline gives CDR1 MDHEN, CDR2 SYDVKM. As DNA, the CDR3 is TGTGCCAGCAAAATCGCGGGAGGGCCCGTCACAGATACGCAGTATTTT. Translated: CASKIAGGPVTDTQYF.

The V and J genes are TRBV7-3 and TRBJ2-3, with 7 bases aligning to TRBD1. The length of the CDR3 is 13 residues. Germline V gene data show CDR1 as SGHTA and CDR2 as FQGTGA. Trimming cost V 5 bases and J 9 bases; bases outside gene matches: 8. CDR3 sequence reads: CASSLGTVGTQYF. The CDR3 DNA sequence: TGTGCCAGCAGCCTGGGGACAGTGGGGACGCAGTATTTT.

V is TRBV9 and J is TRBJ1-2; no clear D. Germline values: CDR1 SGDLS, CDR2 YYNGEE. Trimming pared 0 bases from V and 2 bases from J, leaving 8 bases between. This CDR3 has 14 residues. The CDR3 loop reads CASSVGMGNYGYTF. CDR3 DNA sequence: TGTGCCAGCAGCGTAGGGATGGGGAACTATGGCTACACCTTC.

The chain couples TRBV20-1 to TRBJ1-1; D perhaps matches TRBD1 (5 bases). The germline CDR1 and CDR2 sequences are DFQATT and SNEGSKA (reference sequence). CDR3 length equals 13 residues. V was cut by 3 bases and J by 3 bases, with 11 bases left in between. CDR3: CSARGGRDTEAFF. The CDR3 DNA reads TGCAGTGCTAGGGGGGGTAGGGACACTGAAGCTTTCTTT.

This rearrangement joins TRBV6-5 to TRBJ2-1; the D is unclear. Trimming shortened V by 1 base and J by 9 bases, and 4 bases separated the two germline ends. The CDR3 spans 11 residues. The germline gives CDR1 MNHEY, CDR2 SVGAGI. DNA of the CDR3: TGTGCCAGCAGTTACTACCGTGAGCAGTTCTTC. Amino acid sequence: CASSYYREQFF.

V is TRBV29-1 and J is TRBJ2-1, with 12 positions matching TRBD2. CDR3 length: 14 amino acids. Germline trimming cut 8 bases from V and 6 bases from J; bases unmatched to any gene: 8. CDR1 is SQVTM, CDR2 ANQGSEA, per germline. CDR3 sequence (DNA): TGCAGCTCCCAGACTAGCGGGAGAACCAATGAGCAGTTCTTC. This encodes CSSQTSGRTNEQFF.

The V and J genes are TRBV5-1 and TRBJ1-2; D possibly corresponds to TRBD1 (5 bases). From germline, CDR1 is SGHRS and CDR2 YFSETQ. V lost 4 bases, J lost 7 bases, and 11 bases lay in between. The CDR3 covers 12 residues. CDR3: CASSRGESGYTF. CDR3 in DNA: TGCGCCAGCAGCCGAGGGGAATCTGGCTACACCTTC.

The chain carries TRBV9 and TRBJ2-7; 8 bases are a match to TRBD2. The CDR3 covers 14 residues. V dropped 2 bases and J dropped 0; count of bases not matched to a gene: 1. Germline V CDR1 and CDR2: SGDLS, YYNGEE. The CDR3 reads CASSVSGTSYEQYF. The CDR3 bases are TGTGCCAGCAGCGTTAGCGGGACCTCCTACGAGCAGTACTTC.

A few counts support this clonotype. The rearrangement links TRBV3-1 to TRBJ2-2; D perhaps matches TRBD2 (6 bases). Between the trimmed V and J ends, which lost 9 bases and 2 bases, there was a span of 13 bases. The CDR3 runs to 14 residues. Germline V gene sequence: CDR1 LGHDT, CDR2 YNNKEL (reference sequence). CDR3 loop: CASNAGLNTGELFF. As DNA, the CDR3 is TGTGCCAGTAATGCGGGACTTAACACCGGGGAGCTGTTTTTT. The whole variable domain, remainder taken from reference TRBV3-1 and TRBJ2-2, is DTAVSQTPKYLVTQMGNDKSIKCEQNLGHDTMYWYKQDSKKFLKIMFSYNNKELIINETVPNRFSPKSPDKAHLNLHINSLELGDSAVYFCASNAGLNTGELFFGEGSRLTVL.

This clonotype was seen just once. The rearrangement uses TRBV7-3 and TRBJ2-2; D is perhaps TRBD1 (6 bases). CDR3 length: 14 amino acids. In germline, CDR1 is SGHTA, CDR2 FQGTGA. V was trimmed by 8 bases and J by 2 bases, leaving 12 bases between them. CDR3 DNA: TGTGCCAGCCGACTGGACAGAAACACCGGGGAGCTGTTTTTT. Its translation is CASRLDRNTGELFF.

J is TRBJ1-2 and V is TRBV28, with 10 bases fitting TRBD1. Germline lookup yields CDR1 MDHEN and CDR2 SYDVKM. CDR3 length: 14 amino acids. J was trimmed by 6 bases and V by 6 bases; bases with no gene match: 7. The CDR3 is CASSPGQGTDGYTF. CDR3 sequence (DNA): TGTGCCAGCAGCCCGGGACAGGGGACGGATGGCTACACCTTC.

The chain couples TRBV29-1 to TRBJ2-2; the match to TRBD1 covers 7 bases. With 7 bases clipped from V and 7 bases from J, the junction kept 6 bases outside the gene matches. This CDR3 spans 12 amino acids. CDR1 is SQVTM and CDR2 is ANQGSEA in the germline V gene. DNA for the CDR3: TGCAGCGGGGGACAGATGAACGGGGAGCTGTTTTTT. Translated: CSGGQMNGELFF.

This clonotype has only one observation. The chain employs TRBV12-3 or TRBV12-4 and TRBJ2-3, with 9 bases identical to TRBD2. The CDR3 is 15 residues long. After removal of 4 bases from V and 8 bases from J, the junction contained 10 bases not matched to a gene. The CDR3 nucleotides read TGTGCCAGCAGTTCCAAAACTAGCGGGCTTGGTACGCAGTATTTT. Encoded protein: CASSSKTSGLGTQYF.

The CDR3 region is CASRATGPFQETQYF. CDR3 nucleotides: TGCGCCAGCAGGGCGACAGGGCCCTTCCAAGAGACCCAGTACTTC. The chain employs TRBV5-1 and TRBJ2-5; 7 nucleotides line up with TRBD1. The V and J ends lost 5 bases and 1 base, in that order; junction bases with no gene match: 8. CDR3 length: 15 amino acids. The germline V gene has CDR1 SGHRS and CDR2 YFSETQ.

The V and J genes are TRBV29-1 and TRBJ2-7, with D perhaps TRBD1 (5 bases). Germline V gene lookup returns CDR1 SQVTM and CDR2 ANQGSEA. V lost 5 bases to trimming and J lost 4 bases, with 9 bases between them. This CDR3 comprises 11 residues. CDR3 sequence (DNA): TGCAGCGTTATCAGGGAATACGAGCAGTACTTC. Translated, it gives CSVIREYEQYF.

About this clonotype itself: The junction shows a germline mismatch at one end, possibly a read error. The V and J genes are TRBV7-7 and TRBJ2-3; maybe TRBD2 (5 bases). Germline lookup yields CDR1 SSHAT and CDR2 FNYEAQ (reference sequence). The CDR3 covers 15 residues. This CDR3 reads CASSPRTGFSDTQYF. Here the CDR3 DNA reads TGTGCTAGCAGCCCACGGACTGGATTCTCGGATACGCAGTATTTT.

The chain links TRBV28 to TRBJ1-4; tentatively, D is TRBD1 (6 bases). This CDR3 is 14 amino acids long. Trimming cost V 9 bases and J 7 bases, with 18 bases left between them. Germline lookup yields CDR1 MDHEN and CDR2 SYDVKM. The CDR3 sequence is CASLQGGEGEKLFF. CDR3 nucleotides: TGTGCCAGTCTCCAAGGGGGGGAAGGTGAAAAACTGTTTTTT.

J is TRBJ2-7 and V is TRBV4-1, with 8 bases matching TRBD2. This CDR3 has 16 amino acids. With 0 bases clipped from V and 6 bases from J, the junction kept 10 bases outside the gene matches. Germline V lookup: CDR1 MGHRA, CDR2 YSYEKL. In DNA, the CDR3 is TGCGCCAGCAGCCAAGAAGGTGGGAGCGGGAGTCGCGAGCAGTACTTC. As protein: CASSQEGGSGSREQYF.